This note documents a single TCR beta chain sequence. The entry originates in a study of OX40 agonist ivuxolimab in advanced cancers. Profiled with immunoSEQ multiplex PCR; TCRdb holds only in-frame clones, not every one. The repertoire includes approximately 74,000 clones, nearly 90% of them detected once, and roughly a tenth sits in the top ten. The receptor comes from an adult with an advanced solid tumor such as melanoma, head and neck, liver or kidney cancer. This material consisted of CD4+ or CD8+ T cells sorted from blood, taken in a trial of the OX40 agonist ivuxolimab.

The DNA for the CDR3 is TGCGCCAGCATGGGGACTAGCGGGAGTTTCGAGCAGTACTTC. It is translated as CASMGTSGSFEQYF. The genes are TRBV5-1 and TRBJ2-5; TRBD2 aligns across 14 bases. The end of the DNA aligns better with TRBJ2-7, so the J call may be wrong. This CDR3 has 14 amino acids. Germline loops: CDR1 SGHRS, CDR2 YFSETQ.